The 2 T cell receptor beta chains below come from one sample, sequenced in a study of blood T cells in healthy people across ages. The authors ran a second PCR of 7 to 11 cycles using a sample-barcoded 5' primer and a J-beta primer mix. TCRdb fed the 5' RACE reads into MiXCR, producing one record per CDR3 protein. This table has approximately 1,100,000 distinct CDR3 sequences, 35% to 50% appearing once. The sample taken for sequencing was blood. The receptors were sampled from a woman in her sixties in good health.

This clonotype was counted only a few times. CDR3 sequence reads: CASRVSGDNEQYF. CDR3 sequence (DNA): TGTGCCAGCAGGGTTAGCGGGGACAACGAGCAGTACTTC. This chain links TRBV6-2 or TRBV6-3 with TRBJ2-5, with 8 nucleotides matching TRBD2. Matching the DNA end better, TRBJ2-7 makes the J call doubtful. The germline CDR1 and CDR2 sequences are MNHEY and SVGEGT. The CDR3 consists of 13 residues.

The chain links TRBV5-1 to TRBJ2-3; D not certain. Trimming took 8 bases from V and 3 from J, leaving 13 bases between them. The germline gives CDR1 SGHRS, CDR2 YFSETQ. CDR3 length equals 13 residues. This CDR3 is CASIGLGTDTQYF. CDR3 in DNA: TGCGCCAGTATTGGGTTGGGAACAGATACGCAGTATTTT.